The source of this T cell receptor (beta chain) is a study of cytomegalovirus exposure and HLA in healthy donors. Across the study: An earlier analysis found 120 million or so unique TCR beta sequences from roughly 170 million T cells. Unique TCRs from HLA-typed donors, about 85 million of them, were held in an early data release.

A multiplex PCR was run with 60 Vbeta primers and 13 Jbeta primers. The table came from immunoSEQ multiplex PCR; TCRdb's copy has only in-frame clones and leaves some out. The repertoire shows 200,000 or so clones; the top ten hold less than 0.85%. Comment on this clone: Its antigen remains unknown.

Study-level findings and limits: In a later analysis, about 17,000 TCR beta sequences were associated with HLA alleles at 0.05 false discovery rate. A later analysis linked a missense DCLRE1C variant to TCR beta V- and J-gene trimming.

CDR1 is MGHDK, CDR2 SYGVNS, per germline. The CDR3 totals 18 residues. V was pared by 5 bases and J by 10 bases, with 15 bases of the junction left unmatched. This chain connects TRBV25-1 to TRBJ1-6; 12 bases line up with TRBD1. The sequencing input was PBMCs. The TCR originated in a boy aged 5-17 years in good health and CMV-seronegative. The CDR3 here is CASSFFGTGGRVGSPLHF. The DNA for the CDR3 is TGTGCCAGCAGTTTTTTTGGGACAGGGGGCCGTGTTGGGTCACCCCTCCACTTT.